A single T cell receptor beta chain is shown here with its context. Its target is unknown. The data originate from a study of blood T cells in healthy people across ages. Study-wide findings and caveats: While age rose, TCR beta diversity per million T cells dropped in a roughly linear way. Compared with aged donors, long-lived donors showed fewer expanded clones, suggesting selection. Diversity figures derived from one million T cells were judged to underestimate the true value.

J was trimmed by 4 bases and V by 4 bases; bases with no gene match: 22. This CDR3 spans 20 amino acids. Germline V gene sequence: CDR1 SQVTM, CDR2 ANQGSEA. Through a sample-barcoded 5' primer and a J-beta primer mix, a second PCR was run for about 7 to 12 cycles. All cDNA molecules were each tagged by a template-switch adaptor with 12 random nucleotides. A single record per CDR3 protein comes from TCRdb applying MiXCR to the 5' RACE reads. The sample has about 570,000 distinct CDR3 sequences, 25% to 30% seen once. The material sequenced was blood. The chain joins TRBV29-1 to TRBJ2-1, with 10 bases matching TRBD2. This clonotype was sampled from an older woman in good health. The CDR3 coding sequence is TGCAGCGTTGTATTCCTAGCGGGAGTCGCCACCTTTGTTAGGTACAATGAGCAGTTCTTC. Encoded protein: CSVVFLAGVATFVRYNEQFF.